This T cell receptor (delta chain) comes out of a study of gamma-delta chains in newborns, infants, children. Looking at the study overall: Polyclonal expansion of innate γδ T cells after birth follows microbial exposure.

The V end was cut by 2 bases, the J end by 8 bases, with 12 bases between. Looked up from germline, CDR1 is TSWWSYY and CDR2 is QGS. The CDR3 is 14 residues long. TCRdb re-called the reads via CATT. This table has around 3,900 delta-chain clones, less than 7% appearing once. The chain couples TRDV1 to TRDJ2; D not certain. The material sequenced was blood. The clonotype originates from a child who was a newborn, infant or young child, either healthy, febrile or measles-vaccinated (not recorded which). The CDR3 protein is CALGERIRSAQLFF. The CDR3 nucleotides are TGTGCTCTTGGGGAAAGAATCCGTTCGGCACAACTCTTCTTT.